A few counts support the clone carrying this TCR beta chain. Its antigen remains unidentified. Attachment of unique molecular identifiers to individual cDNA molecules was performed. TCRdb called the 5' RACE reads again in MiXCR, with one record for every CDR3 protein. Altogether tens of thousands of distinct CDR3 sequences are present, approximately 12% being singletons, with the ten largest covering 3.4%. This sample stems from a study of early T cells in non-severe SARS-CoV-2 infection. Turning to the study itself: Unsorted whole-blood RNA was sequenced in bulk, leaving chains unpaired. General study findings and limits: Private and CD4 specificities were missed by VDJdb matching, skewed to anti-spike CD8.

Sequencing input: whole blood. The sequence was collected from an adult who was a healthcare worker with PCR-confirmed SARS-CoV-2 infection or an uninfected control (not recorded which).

CDR3 sequence reads: CASIRGGTGDTEAFF. The DNA for the CDR3 is TGTGCCAGCATAAGGGGTGGAACGGGCGACACTGAAGCTTTCTTT. The chain joins TRBV6-1 to TRBJ1-1; D might be TRBD1 (5 bases). Per germline, CDR1 MNHNS and CDR2 SASEGT. The CDR3 is 15 residues long. V was cut by 7 bases and J by 3 bases, with 18 bases left in between.